What follows are 15 T cell receptor beta chains derived from one specimen sequenced in a study of post-analysis software for immune sequencing data. Unique molecular identifiers tagged the TCR beta cDNA libraries. Using its own MiXCR run on the PCR reads, TCRdb lists one record per CDR3 protein. In the table there are roughly 160,000 distinct CDR3 sequences, under 40% of which are singletons. The sequenced sample was blood, obtained after autologous hematopoietic stem cell transplantation. The receptor set was obtained from a girl aged 5-17 years with multiple sclerosis.

The genes are TRBV20-1 and TRBJ2-5; D is perhaps TRBD1 (6 bases). The V end was cut by 4 bases, the J end by 0 bases, with 9 bases between. This CDR3 region has 13 residues. Per the germline V gene, CDR1 is DFQATT and CDR2 is SNEGSKA (reference sequence). CDR3 protein: CSATTGNQETQYF. CDR3 nucleotides: TGCAGTGCTACGACAGGCAACCAAGAGACCCAGTACTTC.

This clonotype was observed a few times. The gene calls are TRBV9 and TRBJ2-7; 11 bases map to TRBD2. Germline-derived CDR1 and CDR2 are SGDLS and YYNGEE. The CDR3 is 15 amino acids. The V segment lost 3 bases and the J segment 4 bases; nucleotides outside the gene matches: 6. CDR3 in DNA: TGTGCCAGCAGCGAATCCGGGACTAGCGGTTACGAGCAGTACTTC. Translation gives CASSESGTSGYEQYF.

This chain links TRBV7-2 with TRBJ2-3, with 7 bases aligning to TRBD2. The V and J ends lost 3 bases and 4 bases, in that order; junction bases with no gene match: 10. The CDR3 spans 16 residues. CDR1 is SGHTA and CDR2 is FQGNSA in the germline V gene. CDR3 loop: CASSFFSAGNADTQYF. CDR3 in DNA: TGTGCCAGCAGCTTCTTCTCAGCGGGAAACGCAGATACGCAGTATTTT.

This clonotype was found a few times. This chain links TRBV28 with TRBJ2-1; D is perhaps TRBD2 (5 bases). The germline V gene encodes CDR1 MDHEN and CDR2 SYDVKM. The CDR3 length is 14 residues. Trimming cost V 5 bases and J 3 bases, with 11 bases left between them. In DNA, the CDR3 is TGTGCCAGCAGTCATCTCCGGGACTACAATGAGCAGTTCTTC. It is translated as CASSHLRDYNEQFF.

This clonotype was observed a handful of times. The CDR3 DNA sequence: TGTGCCAGCAGTGCATCCGGGACGGGGGGCAATGAGCAGTTCTTC. Its protein is CASSASGTGGNEQFF. The J gene is TRBJ2-1, the V gene TRBV25-1; 7 bases are a match to TRBD2. CDR3 size: 15 residues. With V trimmed by 4 bases and J by 6 bases, 9 bases remained unmatched. Germline lookup yields CDR1 MGHDK and CDR2 SYGVNS.

This clonotype turned up a few times. The chain couples TRBV28 to TRBJ2-1; tentative D call: TRBD1 (5 bases). The CDR3 covers 15 residues. Germline V CDR1 and CDR2: MDHEN, SYDVKM. V was clipped by 1 base and J by 6 bases, with 13 bases between them. The CDR3 reads CASSLLPDDSNEQFF. The CDR3 bases are TGTGCCAGCAGTTTATTACCCGACGACAGCAATGAGCAGTTCTTC.

J is TRBJ2-1 and V is TRBV24-1; D remains unclear. The V end lost 6 bases, the J end lost 6 bases, and 20 bases lay between the germline ends. The CDR3 covers 16 residues. Germline CDR1 KGHDR, CDR2 SFDVKD. The DNA of the CDR3 is TGTGCCACCAGTAACCCGCAAGCTCCAAAGGGCAATGAGCAGTTCTTC. Translating gives CATSNPQAPKGNEQFF.

This clonotype was seen many times. The chain uses TRBV9 and TRBJ2-1; 7 bases fit TRBD2. The CDR3 runs to 18 residues. Trimming cost V 0 bases and J 1 base; bases outside gene matches: 10. Germline-derived CDR1 and CDR2 are SGDLS and YYNGEE. CDR3 coding DNA: TGTGCCAGCAGCGTAGCCGGACTAGTTGGGGGATCCTACAATGAGCAGTTCTTC. It is translated as CASSVAGLVGGSYNEQFF. Together with reference TRBV9 and TRBJ2-1, the CDR3 gives the full variable domain: DSGVTQTPKHLITATGQRVTLRCSPRSGDLSVYWYQQSLDQGLQFLIQYYNGEERAKGNILERFSAQQFPDLHSELNLSSLELGDSALYFCASSVAGLVGGSYNEQFFGPGTRLTVL.

The chain recombines TRBV11-3 with TRBJ2-1; 7 nucleotides align to TRBD2. This CDR3 comprises 16 residues. CDR1 and CDR2 (germline): SGHNT, YENEEA. V dropped 1 base and J dropped 8; count of bases not matched to a gene: 11. The CDR3 DNA reads TGTGCCAGCAGCTTAGGGGGGGGATCCCGAGGGCATGAGCAGTTCTTC. Translated, it gives CASSLGGGSRGHEQFF.

The table lists this clonotype with many counts. The chain couples TRBV6-5 to TRBJ2-1, with 9 bases fitting TRBD2. This CDR3 has 16 amino acids. Germline-derived CDR1 and CDR2 are MNHEY and SVGAGI. J was trimmed by 6 bases and V by 4 bases; bases with no gene match: 10. The CDR3, as DNA: TGTGCCAGCAGTTCCCTCCGACTAGCGGAATCCAATGAGCAGTTCTTC. Translated, it gives CASSSLRLAESNEQFF.

The chain couples TRBV9 to TRBJ2-3; 9 bases line up with TRBD1. CDR3 length: 15 residues. V gave up 0 bases and J gave up 6 bases; unmatched junction bases: 5. Germline values: CDR1 SGDLS, CDR2 YYNGEE. The CDR3 protein is CASSVDRGPVDTQYF. The CDR3 coding sequence is TGTGCCAGCAGCGTAGACAGGGGGCCCGTTGATACGCAGTATTTT.

V gene TRBV9 combines with J gene TRBJ2-1; 8 bases are shared with TRBD1. CDR1 SGDLS and CDR2 YYNGEE come from the germline V gene. The CDR3 is 16 residues long. After removal of 0 bases from V and 0 bases from J, the junction contained 2 bases not matched to a gene. CDR3 DNA: TGTGCCAGCAGCGTAGACGGACAGGGCTCCTACAATGAGCAGTTCTTC. It encodes CASSVDGQGSYNEQFF.

The rearrangement uses TRBV11-1 and TRBJ2-7; D perhaps matches TRBD1 (5 bases). There are 15 residues in the CDR3. The V and J ends lost 5 bases and 2 bases respectively, with 16 bases between them. Germline values: CDR1 SGHAT, CDR2 FQDESV (reference sequence). CDR3 residues: CASSTIPGATYEQYF. The CDR3 DNA is TGTGCCAGCAGCACCATCCCTGGGGCCACCTACGAGCAGTACTTC.

V is TRBV15 and J is TRBJ2-3; D is ambiguous. This CDR3 spans 16 amino acids. The V end was cut by 0 bases, the J end by 2 bases, with 12 bases between. Germline CDR1 is LNHNV and CDR2 is YYDKDF (reference sequence). This chain's CDR3 is CATSRETGGYTDTQYF. The DNA for the CDR3 is TGTGCCACCAGCAGAGAAACCGGCGGATACACAGATACGCAGTATTTT.

This clonotype was counted between two and nine times. The J gene is TRBJ2-5, the V gene TRBV2, with no clear D. Trimming removed 6 bases at V and 2 bases at J, with 13 bases between. The CDR3 consists of 14 residues. Germline V gene data show CDR1 as SNHLY and CDR2 as FYNNEI. The CDR3 loop is CASSVGTAQETQYF. In DNA, the CDR3 is TGTGCCAGCAGCGTAGGAACAGCACAAGAGACCCAGTACTTC.